Presented here are 31 T cell receptor beta chains from one specimen sequenced in a study of shared clonotypes between healthy human individuals. Data came from immunoSEQ multiplex PCR; TCRdb stores just in-frame clones and leaves some out. The sample includes over a million clones, approximately 78% seen only once; the top ten take approximately 0.56%. The sample consisted of memory CD4+ T cells from PBMCs. Subset described: CD45RA-negative fraction. The source is a man between 18 and 35 years old in good health. Some clones in this sample may be carry-over from other donors' samples.

V gene TRBV6-6 combines with J gene TRBJ2-5; 9 bases are shared with TRBD1. CDR3 length: 14 residues. The germline gives CDR1 MNHNY, CDR2 SVGAGI (reference sequence). V lost 5 bases and J lost 5; bases outside the gene matches: 6. The CDR3 DNA reads TGTGCCAGCAGTGGTCGACAGGGGGATGAGACCCAGTACTTC. This translates into CASSGRQGDETQYF.

This clone came up once. The chain is built from TRBV15 and TRBJ1-5; D is possibly TRBD1 (5 bases). The V gene's germline CDR1 is LNHNV and CDR2 YYDKDF (reference sequence). Trimming took off 6 bases at V and 4 bases at J, with 31 bases between the two ends. This CDR3 region has 20 residues. CDR3 region: CATRRGVVGVLSPQNQPQHF. The CDR3 region has the DNA TGTGCCACCAGGCGGGGGGTCGTTGGGGTGCTGTCGCCGCAAAATCAGCCCCAGCATTTT.

This rearrangement joins TRBV6-6 to TRBJ2-3; weak D call: TRBD2 (6 bases). V dropped 2 bases and J dropped 2 bases, with 11 bases sitting between them. The CDR3 spans 15 residues. Germline V gene lookup returns CDR1 MNHNY and CDR2 SVGAGI (reference sequence). The CDR3 DNA reads TGTGCCAGCAGTTACCGCAGCGGGCCCACAGATACGCAGTATTTT. Its protein product is CASSYRSGPTDTQYF.

V is TRBV15 and J is TRBJ1-5; D is ambiguous. Trimming stripped 3 bases from V and 4 bases from J, with 10 bases between. Germline CDR1 and CDR2: LNHNV and YYDKDF (reference sequence). The CDR3 contains 14 residues. CDR3 amino acids: CATSREWGNQPQHF. As DNA, the CDR3 is TGTGCCACCAGCAGGGAGTGGGGAAATCAGCCCCAGCATTTT. Full variable domain (remainder filled in from reference TRBV15 and TRBJ1-5): DAMVIQNPRYQVTQFGKPVTLSCSQTLNHNVMYWYQQKSSQAPKLLFHYYDKDFNNEADTPDNFQSRRPNTSFCFLDIRSPGLGDTAMYLCATSREWGNQPQHFGDGTRLSIL.

V usage is TRBV7-2 and J usage is TRBJ2-7; weak D call: TRBD2 (5 bases). Germline V gene lookup returns CDR1 SGHTA and CDR2 FQGNSA. The CDR3 length is 13 residues. V was cut by 3 bases and J by 5 bases, with 11 bases left in between. CDR3 DNA sequence: TGTGCCAGCAGCTTTGGACTGTCGAACGAGCAGTACTTC. It yields the protein CASSFGLSNEQYF.

V and J are TRBV18 and TRBJ1-5; D is unclear. The CDR3 loop spans 13 amino acids. The germline V gene has CDR1 KGHSH and CDR2 LQKENI. Trimming took off 5 bases at V and 9 bases at J, with 14 bases between the two ends. The CDR3 DNA reads as TGTGCCAGCTCAACCGAAGGCGCTAGGCCCCAGCATTTT. Its translation: CASSTEGARPQHF.

The gene calls are TRBV11-2 and TRBJ2-1; 7 bases agree with TRBD2. The CDR3 totals 17 residues. The ends lost 7 bases at V and 1 base at J; junction bases unmatched: 13. Germline assignment: CDR1 SGHAT and CDR2 FQNNGV. DNA of the CDR3: TGTGCCAGCACCCCCCAAAGGGGTAGCGGGTCCTACAATGAGCAGTTCTTC. This encodes CASTPQRGSGSYNEQFF.

The chain couples TRBV6-1 to TRBJ1-1; D perhaps matches TRBD1 (6 bases). The germline V and J ends were trimmed by 3 bases and 6 bases, with 14 bases remaining between them. Germline V gene lookup returns CDR1 MNHNS and CDR2 SASEGT. The CDR3 is made up of 14 amino acids. The CDR3: CASSEWGGRAEAFF. The CDR3 DNA follows: TGTGCCAGCAGTGAGTGGGGGGGCAGAGCTGAAGCTTTCTTT.

This clone has just one count. J is TRBJ2-3 and V is TRBV5-1, with 7 bases identical to TRBD1. Germline lookup yields CDR1 SGHRS and CDR2 YFSETQ. The CDR3 covers 15 residues. After removal of 3 bases from V and 6 bases from J, the junction contained 10 bases not matched to a gene. In DNA form, the CDR3 reads TGCGCCAGCAGCTCGACAGGGTCCGGTGGGGATACGCAGTATTTT. Translation: CASSSTGSGGDTQYF.

This chain links TRBV7-8 with TRBJ2-2, with a weak D call TRBD2 (6 bases). The CDR3 is made up of 17 amino acids. V was cut by 5 bases and J by 5 bases, with 21 bases left in between. Germline values: CDR1 SGHVS, CDR2 FQNEAQ. Here the CDR3 DNA reads TGTGCCAGCAGCAAAGTGGTTATCGGGAGAATAACCGGGGAGCTGTTTTTT. Encoded protein: CASSKVVIGRITGELFF.

With regard to this clone: Other DNA sequences in the same sample also yield this CDR3. The rearrangement joins TRBV7-2 to TRBJ2-7; the D is unclear. The CDR3 length is 13 residues. Germline V gives CDR1 SGHTA, CDR2 FQGNSA. Trimming cost V 1 base and J 2 bases, with 6 bases left between them. CDR3 sequence reads: CASSLGLAYEQYF. The CDR3 DNA reads as TGTGCCAGCAGCTTAGGGCTCGCCTACGAGCAGTACTTC.

The genes are TRBV5-5 and TRBJ2-7, with 9 bases aligning to TRBD1. The V gene's germline CDR1 is SGHKS and CDR2 YYEKEE (reference sequence). There are 13 residues in the CDR3. The junction had 5 bases not matched to a gene; V was cut back by 4 bases and J by 6 bases. CDR3 loop: CASSTTGGAEQYF. The CDR3 nucleotides are TGTGCCAGCAGCACTACAGGGGGCGCCGAGCAGTACTTC. The variable domain in full, with the rest retrieved from reference TRBV5-5 and TRBJ2-7, is DAGVTQSPTHLIKTRGQQVTLRCSPISGHKSVSWYQQVLGQGPQFIFQYYEKEERGRGNFPDRFSARQFPNYSSELNVNALLLGDSALYLCASSTTGGAEQYFGPGTRLTVT.

The chain combines TRBV29-1 with TRBJ2-1; D is perhaps TRBD2 (5 bases). There are 13 residues in the CDR3. Trimming cost V 8 bases and J 3 bases, with 14 bases left between them. CDR1 is SQVTM and CDR2 is ANQGSEA in the germline V gene. CDR3 loop: CSQRESDYNEQFF. The CDR3 region has the DNA TGCAGCCAAAGGGAGTCCGACTACAATGAGCAGTTCTTC.

V and J are TRBV19 and TRBJ1-3; possibly TRBD1 for D (5 bases). The CDR3 sequence is 15 residues long. V lost 5 bases to trimming and J lost 0 bases, with 11 bases between them. CDR1 LNHDA and CDR2 SQIVND come from the germline V gene (reference sequence). The CDR3 DNA reads as TGTGCCAGTAGTCCCACAGGATCCTCTGGAAACACCATATATTTT. Its protein product is CASSPTGSSGNTIYF.

This rearrangement joins TRBV11-2 to TRBJ1-1, with a weak D call TRBD1 (6 bases). CDR3 size: 15 residues. Germline V CDR1 and CDR2: SGHAT, FQNNGV. Trimming shortened V by 1 base and J by 1 base, and 10 bases separated the two germline ends. CDR3: CASSLVTGPNTEAFF. The CDR3 DNA reads as TGTGCCAGCAGCTTAGTTACAGGGCCGAACACTGAAGCTTTCTTT.

V gene TRBV29-1 combines with J gene TRBJ2-1, with 10 positions matching TRBD1. Per the germline V gene, CDR1 is SQVTM and CDR2 is ANQGSEA. With V trimmed by 5 bases and J by 5 bases, 6 bases remained unmatched. The CDR3 covers 14 residues. This chain's CDR3 is CSVRTGGEHNEQFF. CDR3 DNA: TGCAGCGTTCGGACAGGGGGAGAGCACAATGAGCAGTTCTTC.

The chain combines TRBV19 with TRBJ1-4; D is perhaps TRBD1 (5 bases). Germline loops: CDR1 LNHDA, CDR2 SQIVND (reference sequence). This CDR3 has 13 amino acids. Trimming removed 7 bases at V and 8 bases at J, with 14 bases between. CDR3 nucleotides: TGTGCCAGTACGGGGCTCCAAGTAGAAAAACTGTTTTTT. Translation: CASTGLQVEKLFF.

The rearrangement uses TRBV28 and TRBJ1-2, with no clear D. V dropped 2 bases and J dropped 3 bases, with 7 bases sitting between them. The length of the CDR3 is 13 residues. Per germline, CDR1 MDHEN and CDR2 SYDVKM. As DNA, the CDR3 is TGTGCCAGCAGTTTAAATCCGGACTATGGCTACACCTTC. Translated, it gives CASSLNPDYGYTF.

V is TRBV10-1 and J is TRBJ2-3; no firm D call. The CDR3 runs to 13 residues. V was cut by 2 bases and J by 2 bases, with 5 bases left in between. CDR1 WNHNN and CDR2 SYGVQD come from the germline V gene (reference sequence). For the CDR3, the DNA is TGCGCCAGCAGTGAGGCCCTCACAGATACGCAGTATTTT. Its translation: CASSEALTDTQYF.

The V call is TRBV29-1, the J call TRBJ2-7, with no clear D. Germline-derived CDR1 and CDR2 are SQVTM and ANQGSEA. This CDR3 region has 11 residues. Trimming shortened V by 3 bases and J by 6 bases, and 9 bases separated the two germline ends. The CDR3 coding sequence is TGCAGCGTTGATCCCCCTCGCGAGCAGTACTTC. Amino acids: CSVDPPREQYF.

The V gene is TRBV18, the J gene TRBJ1-1; a possible D gene is TRBD1 (5 bases). CDR1 is KGHSH and CDR2 is LQKENI in the germline V gene. Trimming pared 2 bases from V and 6 bases from J, leaving 19 bases between. The CDR3 totals 16 residues. The CDR3 loop is CASSPSGTLVIAEAFF. The CDR3 region has the DNA TGTGCCAGCTCACCATCCGGGACGCTGGTCATCGCTGAAGCTTTCTTT.

This clone showed up just a few times. This sequence joins TRBV2 and TRBJ2-2; D gene uncertain. This CDR3 has 16 residues. V dropped 0 bases and J dropped 1 base, with 9 bases sitting between them. Germline V gene lookup returns CDR1 SNHLY and CDR2 FYNNEI. The CDR3 region is CASSEAARRNTGELFF. The CDR3 bases are TGTGCCAGCAGTGAAGCCGCCAGGCGGAACACCGGGGAGCTGTTTTTT.

This chain joins TRBV6-1 and TRBJ1-2, with TRBD1 matching over 10 bases. Trimming took 3 bases from V and 0 from J; bases not matched to a gene: 4. From germline, CDR1 is MNHNS and CDR2 SASEGT. The CDR3 totals 16 residues. CDR3 sequence: CASSDAGTGANYGYTF. CDR3 bases: TGTGCCAGCAGTGATGCCGGGACAGGGGCTAACTATGGCTACACCTTC.

This clone was counted at least ten times. This sample also contains other DNA sequences that code for the same CDR3. This sequence joins TRBV7-2 and TRBJ2-5; no firm D call. CDR3 length: 11 amino acids. Germline V gene data show CDR1 as SGHTA and CDR2 as FQGNSA. V was shortened by 6 bases and J by 2 bases, with 4 bases between the two germline ends. The CDR3 region has the DNA TGTGCCAGCAGTCTTCAAGAGACCCAGTACTTC. Amino acids: CASSLQETQYF.

This clone has a handful of counts. J is TRBJ2-1 and V is TRBV4-1; D is uncertain. The V gene lost 1 base and the J gene lost 4 bases, with 5 bases spanning the gap. Germline loops: CDR1 MGHRA, CDR2 YSYEKL. The CDR3 has 13 residues. This CDR3 reads CASSQGAYNEQFF. CDR3 bases: TGCGCCAGCAGCCAAGGGGCGTACAATGAGCAGTTCTTC.

The genes are TRBV28 and TRBJ2-1; D gene unclear. Germline V lookup: CDR1 MDHEN, CDR2 SYDVKM. CDR3 length equals 15 residues. V was shortened by 3 bases and J by 6 bases, with 15 bases between the two germline ends. CDR3 loop: CASSLVTRATNEQFF. The CDR3 nucleotides read TGTGCCAGCAGTTTGGTTACCAGAGCGACCAATGAGCAGTTCTTC.

The chain joins TRBV25-1 to TRBJ2-7; D not certain. Germline V gene data show CDR1 as MGHDK and CDR2 as SYGVNS. With 4 bases removed from V and 2 bases from J, the gap between germline ends came to 12 bases. The CDR3 runs 14 residues. As DNA, the CDR3 is TGTGCCAGCAGTGGGAAGCGCCTGCCCTACGAGCAGTACTTC. Its protein is CASSGKRLPYEQYF.

The chain is built from TRBV21-1 and TRBJ2-4; the D call in the table, TRBD1, was not verified against the DNA. TRBV21-1 is a listed pseudogene. The CDR3 runs to 15 residues. The DNA for the CDR3 is TGTGCCAGCCTACAGGACAGAGACGGCAAAAACATTCAGTACTTC. Amino acids: CASLQDRDGKNIQYF.

The genes are TRBV6-6 and TRBJ2-5, with D hard to call. Trimming removed 6 bases at V and 7 bases at J, with 9 bases between. This CDR3 spans 11 amino acids. The germline CDR1 and CDR2 sequences are MNHNY and SVGAGI (reference sequence). This CDR3 reads CASRREGTQYF. In nucleotides, the CDR3 is TGTGCCAGCAGACGAGAAGGGACCCAGTACTTC.

The V call is TRBV5-1, the J call TRBJ1-2; D is unclear. There are 13 residues in the CDR3. V gave up 3 bases and J gave up 8 bases, with 14 bases separating them. CDR1 is SGHRS and CDR2 is YFSETQ in the germline V gene. For the CDR3, the DNA is TGCGCCAGCAGCTCGGCACCCGACGGAGGCTACACCTTC. Its translation is CASSSAPDGGYTF.

The chain is built from TRBV10-3 and TRBJ2-7; 8 bases match TRBD1. This CDR3 contains 14 residues. Germline CDR1 ENHRY, CDR2 SYGVKD. Germline trimming cut 11 bases from V and 0 bases from J; bases unmatched to any gene: 9. The CDR3 protein is CAVGRGQSSYEQYF. Here the CDR3 DNA reads TGTGCCGTCGGCAGGGGGCAGAGCTCCTACGAGCAGTACTTC.